This T cell receptor (beta chain) stems from a study of CD8 T cells in Susac syndrome (dated by TCRdb to the late 2010s). Study-wide context: Whether CD8+ T cell activation and differentiation in Susac syndrome was antigen driven was tested using repertoire sequencing.

Worth noting for this clonotype: No cognate antigen has been identified for it. The record has no base qualities; no much larger clone is one base away.

V gives up 4 bases and J gives up 3 bases, and the segment between their germline ends measures 13 bases. In the germline V gene, CDR1 corresponds to SGDLS and CDR2 to YYNGEE. Spanning cysteine to phenylalanine, the CDR3 consists of 15 amino acids. The DNA shown is the 45-base CDR3, in frame from base 1. Peripheral blood CD8+ and CD4+ T cells from healthy donors, Susac syndrome patients and multiple sclerosis patients were profiled using high-throughput TCR beta sequencing. Healthy donors were age- and sex-matched controls. CD8+ TEMRA cells were enriched by FACS, while bulk CD8+ and CD4+ T cells were purified by magnetic negative isolation. Blood was collected in EDTA tubes and processed within 24 hours, with PBMCs isolated through density gradient centrifugation. PBMCs destined for TCR sequencing were cryopreserved in liquid nitrogen and later thawed in a 37 °C water bath. The sorted or isolated CD4+, CD8+ and CD8+ TEMRA cells had a purity of 90% or higher.

The paper as a whole reports these results and caveats: The TCR sequencing and HLA analysis was acknowledged to have included a relatively small number of individuals.

RNA was extracted using the RNeasy kit, and about 0.45 to 1 ug of the RNA was reverse transcribed with random hexamers. TCR beta CDR3 regions were amplified with the immunoSEQ multiplex PCR assay covering 54 Vbeta and 13 Jbeta segments. To correct PCR amplification bias, a synthetic template baseline was used for both primer optimization and computational correction. Per the source publication's procedure: Reads were annotated to V, D and J genes according to IMGT and were analyzed with immunoSEQ Analyzer, with only productive sequences retained. Clonality was computed as one minus Shannon entropy normalized by log2 of the number of productive unique sequences. For each patient and control, public and private clones were evaluated among the 100 most prevalent clones. Susac-specific clones were defined as absent from healthy and MS cohorts, 800 to 1,200 published viral clones and other ImmuneACCESS disease sequences. The raw public reads went through TCRdb reprocessing: fastp at Q25, MiXCR clone calling, in-frame beta chains kept. CDR3 protein sequences are deduplicated, and each keeps its most common genes and DNA. These V and J calls derive from TCRdb rather than the authors' analysis. This sample comprises roughly 120,000 distinct CDR3 sequences, around 94% of them detected only once. 0.065% to 0.09% of the sample comes from the top ten.

The chain joins TRBV9 to TRBJ2-2, with a tentative D gene TRBD2 over 5 matching bases. Material: CD4+ T cells from PBMCs. The TCR originated in a human donor in good health. The CDR3 region: CASSLHSGDTGELFF. DNA sequence: TGTGCCAGCAGCCTTCATTCCGGGGACACCGGGGAGCTGTTTTTT.